This T cell receptor beta chain was obtained from a study of cytomegalovirus exposure and HLA in healthy donors. At the level of the study: Out of 398 genotyped donors, roughly 80% belonged to the Caucasian-associated ancestry cluster. Study-wide findings and caveats: An ancestry cluster, one associated with Asian ancestry, reportedly showed fewer N-insertions than the roughly 670-donor mean in a later analysis.

This CDR3 is 13 amino acids long. V trimming: 4 bases; J trimming: 8 bases; junction bases outside the gene matches: 7. The germline gives CDR1 GTSNPN, CDR2 SVGIG (reference sequence). The study ran its PCR with 60 Vbeta and 13 Jbeta primers. This table comes from immunoSEQ multiplex PCR, and its TCRdb copy is limited to in-frame clones, with some not included. The profile covers about 160,000 clones, with about 60% appearing a single time and roughly 7% taken by the ten largest. In the case of this clone: What it binds is not known.

The sample comprised PBMCs. This sequence joins TRBV30 and TRBJ2-1; 8 positions agree with TRBD2. This receptor was obtained from a woman in her fifties or sixties in good health and CMV-seropositive. The CDR3 spells CAWTRTSIYEQFF. The CDR3 DNA reads TGTGCCTGGACTAGGACTAGCATCTATGAGCAGTTCTTC.